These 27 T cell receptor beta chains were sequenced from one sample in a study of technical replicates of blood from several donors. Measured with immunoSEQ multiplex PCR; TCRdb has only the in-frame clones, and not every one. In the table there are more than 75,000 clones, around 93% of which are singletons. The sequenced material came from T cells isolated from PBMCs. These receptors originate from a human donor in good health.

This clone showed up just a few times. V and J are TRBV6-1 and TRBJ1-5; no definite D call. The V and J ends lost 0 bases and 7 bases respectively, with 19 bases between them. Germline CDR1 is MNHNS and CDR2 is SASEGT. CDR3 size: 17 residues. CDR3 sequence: CASSEALGTAFSQPQHF. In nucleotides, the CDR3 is TGTGCCAGCAGTGAAGCGTTAGGAACAGCTTTTTCGCAGCCCCAGCATTTT.

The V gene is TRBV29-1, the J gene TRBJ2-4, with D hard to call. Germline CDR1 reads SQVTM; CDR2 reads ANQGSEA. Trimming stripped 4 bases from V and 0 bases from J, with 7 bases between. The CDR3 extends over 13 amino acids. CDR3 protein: CSVVLLAKNIQYF. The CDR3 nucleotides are TGCAGCGTTGTGCTACTAGCCAAAAACATTCAGTACTTC.

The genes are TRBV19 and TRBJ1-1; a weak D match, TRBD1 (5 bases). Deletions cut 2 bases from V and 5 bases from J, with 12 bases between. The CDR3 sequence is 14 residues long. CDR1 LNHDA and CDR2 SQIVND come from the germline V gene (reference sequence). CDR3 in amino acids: CASSITGRGTEAFF. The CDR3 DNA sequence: TGTGCCAGTAGTATAACCGGACGGGGGACTGAAGCTTTCTTT.

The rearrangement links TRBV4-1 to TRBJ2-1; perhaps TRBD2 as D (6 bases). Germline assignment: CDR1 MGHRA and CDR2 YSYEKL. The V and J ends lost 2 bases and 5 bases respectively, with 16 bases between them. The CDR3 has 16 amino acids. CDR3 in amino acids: CASSQHDLLADNEQFF. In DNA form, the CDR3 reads TGCGCCAGCAGCCAACACGATTTATTAGCGGACAATGAGCAGTTCTTC.

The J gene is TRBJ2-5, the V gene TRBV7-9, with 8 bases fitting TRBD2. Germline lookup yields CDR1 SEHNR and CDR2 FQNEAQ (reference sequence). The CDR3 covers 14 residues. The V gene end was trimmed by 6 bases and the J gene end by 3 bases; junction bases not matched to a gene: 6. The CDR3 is CASSYPAGEETQYF. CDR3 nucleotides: TGTGCCAGCAGTTACCCAGCGGGGGAAGAGACCCAGTACTTC.

CDR3 DNA: TGTGCCAGCAGCTTCAAGGACAGAGACACCGGGGAGCTGTTTTTT. It yields the protein CASSFKDRDTGELFF. The chain uses TRBV7-9 and TRBJ2-2; the D gene is possibly TRBD1 (6 bases). Germline V gives CDR1 SEHNR, CDR2 FQNEAQ (reference sequence). The CDR3 is made up of 15 amino acids. V was shortened by 3 bases and J by 3 bases, with 11 bases between the two germline ends.

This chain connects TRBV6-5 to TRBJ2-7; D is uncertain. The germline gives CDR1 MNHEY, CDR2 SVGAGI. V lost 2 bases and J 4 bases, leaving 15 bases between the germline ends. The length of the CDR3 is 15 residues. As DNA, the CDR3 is TGTGCCAGCAGTTACATGGCGCAGCACGGGTACGAGCAGTACTTC. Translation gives CASSYMAQHGYEQYF.

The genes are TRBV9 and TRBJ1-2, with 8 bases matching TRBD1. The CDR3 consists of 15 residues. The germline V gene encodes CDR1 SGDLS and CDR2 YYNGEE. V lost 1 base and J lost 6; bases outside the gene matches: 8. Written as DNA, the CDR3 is TGTGCCAGCAGCGTACTGCGAGAGACAGGGGATGGCTACACCTTC. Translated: CASSVLRETGDGYTF.

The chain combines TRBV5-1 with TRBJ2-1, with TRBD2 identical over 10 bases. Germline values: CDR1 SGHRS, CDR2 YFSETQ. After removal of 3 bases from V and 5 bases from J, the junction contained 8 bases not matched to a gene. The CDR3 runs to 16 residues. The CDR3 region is CASSSSAGGHDNEQFF. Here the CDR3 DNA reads TGCGCCAGCAGCTCATCAGCGGGGGGGCACGACAATGAGCAGTTCTTC.

The CDR3 coding sequence is TGTGCCAGCAGTTACCAGGGGAACTATGGCTACACCTTC. It specifies CASSYQGNYGYTF. The chain has TRBV6-5 and TRBJ1-2; TRBD1 might be the D (6 bases). CDR3 length: 13 residues. CDR1 is MNHEY and CDR2 is SVGAGI in the germline V gene. Deletions cut 2 bases from V and 2 bases from J, with 6 bases between.

In DNA form, the CDR3 reads TGTGCCAGCAGCTCTTGGACTAGTTCTAGTGAGCAGTTCTTC. Protein sequence: CASSSWTSSSEQFF. The gene calls are TRBV7-9 and TRBJ2-1, with 7 bases lining up with TRBD2. The trim removed 4 bases at V and 9 bases at J, leaving 9 bases unmatched. CDR1 SEHNR and CDR2 FQNEAQ come from the germline V gene (reference sequence). The CDR3 contains 14 residues.

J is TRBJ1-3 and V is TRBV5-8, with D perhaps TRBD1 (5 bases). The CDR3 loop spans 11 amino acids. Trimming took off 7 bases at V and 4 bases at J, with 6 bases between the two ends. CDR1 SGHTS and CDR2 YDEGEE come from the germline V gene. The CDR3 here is CASQGGNTIYF. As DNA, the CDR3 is TGTGCCAGCCAGGGCGGAAACACCATATATTTT.

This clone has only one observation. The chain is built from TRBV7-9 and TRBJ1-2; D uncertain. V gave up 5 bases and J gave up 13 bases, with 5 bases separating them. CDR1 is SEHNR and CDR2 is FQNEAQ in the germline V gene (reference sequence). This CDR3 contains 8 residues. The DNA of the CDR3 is TGTGCCAGCAGCCCAGTCACCTTC. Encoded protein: CASSPVTF.

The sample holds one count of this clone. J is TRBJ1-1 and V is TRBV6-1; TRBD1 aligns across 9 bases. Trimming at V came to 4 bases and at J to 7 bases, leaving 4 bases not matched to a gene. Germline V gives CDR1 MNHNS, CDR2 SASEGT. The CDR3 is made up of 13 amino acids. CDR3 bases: TGTGCCAGCAGTGGGACAGGGGCTGATGAAGCTTTCTTT. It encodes CASSGTGADEAFF.

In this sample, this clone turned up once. The CDR3 sequence is CASSHYLRARSGNTIYF. The DNA of the CDR3 is TGTGCCAGCAGCCATTATCTGCGGGCCCGCTCTGGAAACACCATATATTTT. The chain joins TRBV7-2 to TRBJ1-3; D remains ambiguous. Germline V lookup: CDR1 SGHTA, CDR2 FQGNSA. The V and J ends lost 5 bases and 0 bases respectively, with 17 bases between them. The CDR3 spans 17 residues.

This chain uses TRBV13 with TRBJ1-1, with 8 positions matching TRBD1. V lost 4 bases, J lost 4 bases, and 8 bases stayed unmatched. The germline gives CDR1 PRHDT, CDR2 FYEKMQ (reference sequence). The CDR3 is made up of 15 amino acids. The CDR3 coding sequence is TGTGCCAGCAGCTCCCCCGGGACAGGCGCCACTGAAGCTTTCTTT. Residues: CASSSPGTGATEAFF.

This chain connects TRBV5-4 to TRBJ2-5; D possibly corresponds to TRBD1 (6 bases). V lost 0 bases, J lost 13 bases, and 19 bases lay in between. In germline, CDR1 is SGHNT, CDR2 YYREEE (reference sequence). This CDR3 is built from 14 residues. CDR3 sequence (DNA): TGTGCCAGCAGCTTGGAGGGCAGGGGTTCTACTATGTACTTC. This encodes CASSLEGRGSTMYF.

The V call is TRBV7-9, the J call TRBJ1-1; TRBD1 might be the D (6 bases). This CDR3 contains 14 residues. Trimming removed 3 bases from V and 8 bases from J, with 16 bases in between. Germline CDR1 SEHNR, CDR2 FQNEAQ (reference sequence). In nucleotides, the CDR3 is TGTGCCAGCAGCTTGTTCAGCCGGGACAAGGAAGCTTTCTTT. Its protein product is CASSLFSRDKEAFF.

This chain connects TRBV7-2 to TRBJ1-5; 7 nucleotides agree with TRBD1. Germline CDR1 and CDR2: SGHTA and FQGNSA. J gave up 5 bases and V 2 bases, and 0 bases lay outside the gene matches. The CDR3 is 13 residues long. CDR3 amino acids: CASSLQGDQPQHF. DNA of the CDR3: TGTGCCAGCAGCTTACAGGGGGATCAGCCCCAGCATTTT.

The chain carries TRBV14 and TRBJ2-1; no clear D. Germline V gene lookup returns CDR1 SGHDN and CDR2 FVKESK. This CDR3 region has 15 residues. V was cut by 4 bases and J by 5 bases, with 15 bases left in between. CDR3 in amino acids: CASSPRSQLNNEQFF. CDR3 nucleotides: TGTGCCAGCAGCCCCCGGTCCCAATTGAACAATGAGCAGTTCTTC.

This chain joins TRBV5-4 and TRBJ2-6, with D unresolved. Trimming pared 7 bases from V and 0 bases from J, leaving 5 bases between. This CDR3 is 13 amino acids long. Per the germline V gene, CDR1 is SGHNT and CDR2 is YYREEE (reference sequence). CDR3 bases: TGTGCCAGCGAGTTCTCTGGGGCCAACGTCCTGACTTTC. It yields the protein CASEFSGANVLTF. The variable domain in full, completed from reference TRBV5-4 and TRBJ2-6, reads ETGVTQSPTHLIKTRGQQVTLRCSSQSGHNTVSWYQQALGQGPQFIFQYYREEENGRGNFPPRFSGLQFPNYSSELNVNALELDDSALYLCASEFSGANVLTFGAGSRLTVL.

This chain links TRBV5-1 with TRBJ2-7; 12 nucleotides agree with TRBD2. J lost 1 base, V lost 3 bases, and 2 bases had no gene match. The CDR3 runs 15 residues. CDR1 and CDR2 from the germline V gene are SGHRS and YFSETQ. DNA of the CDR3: TGCGCCAGCAGCTCAACTAGCGGGAGGTCCTACGAGCAGTACTTC. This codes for CASSSTSGRSYEQYF.

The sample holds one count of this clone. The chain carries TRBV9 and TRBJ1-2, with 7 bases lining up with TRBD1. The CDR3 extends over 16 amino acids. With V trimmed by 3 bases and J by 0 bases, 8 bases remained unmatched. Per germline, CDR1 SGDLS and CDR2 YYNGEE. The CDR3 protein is CASSGIRDSSNYGYTF. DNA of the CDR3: TGTGCCAGCAGCGGAATCCGGGACAGCTCTAACTATGGCTACACCTTC.

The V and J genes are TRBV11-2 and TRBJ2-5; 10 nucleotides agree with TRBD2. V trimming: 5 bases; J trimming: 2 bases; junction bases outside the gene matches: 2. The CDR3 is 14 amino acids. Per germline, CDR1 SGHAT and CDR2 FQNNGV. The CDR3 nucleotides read TGTGCCAGCAGCGAAGCGGGGGGGCAAGAGACCCAGTACTTC. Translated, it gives CASSEAGGQETQYF.

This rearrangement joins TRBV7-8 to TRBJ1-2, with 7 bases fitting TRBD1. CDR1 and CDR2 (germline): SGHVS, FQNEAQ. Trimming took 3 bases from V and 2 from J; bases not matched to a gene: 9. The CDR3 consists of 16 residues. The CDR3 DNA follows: TGTGCCAGCAGCTTTTACCCCAAGACAGGGAACTATGGCTACACCTTC. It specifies CASSFYPKTGNYGYTF.

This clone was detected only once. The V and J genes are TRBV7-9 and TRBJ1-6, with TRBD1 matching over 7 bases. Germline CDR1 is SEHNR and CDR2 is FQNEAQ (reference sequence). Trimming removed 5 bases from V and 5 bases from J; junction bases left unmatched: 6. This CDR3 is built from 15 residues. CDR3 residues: CASSAGTVDNSPLHF. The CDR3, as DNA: TGTGCCAGCAGCGCTGGGACAGTCGATAATTCACCCCTCCACTTT. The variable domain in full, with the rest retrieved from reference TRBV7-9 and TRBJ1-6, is DTGVSQNPRHKITKRGQNVTFRCDPISEHNRLYWYRQTLGQGPEFLTYFQNEAQLEKSRLLSDRFSAERPKGSFSTLEIQRTEQGDSAMYLCASSAGTVDNSPLHFGNGTRLTVT.

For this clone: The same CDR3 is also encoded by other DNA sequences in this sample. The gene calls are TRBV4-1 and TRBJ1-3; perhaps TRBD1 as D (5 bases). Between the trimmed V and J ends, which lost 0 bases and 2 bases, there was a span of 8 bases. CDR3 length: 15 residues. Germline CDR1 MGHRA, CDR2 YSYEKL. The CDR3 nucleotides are TGCGCCAGCAGCCAAGAGTCCAGGGCTGGAAACACCATATATTTT. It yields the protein CASSQESRAGNTIYF.